The 25 T cell receptor beta chains listed next were all sequenced from one sample in a study of shared clonotypes between healthy human individuals. Assay: immunoSEQ multiplex PCR; the TCRdb copy retains only in-frame clones and omits some. The sample includes hundreds of thousands of clones, roughly 72% of them seen just once. What was sequenced was PBMCs. These receptors all stem from a woman between 35 and 50 years old in good health. Some clones in this sample may be carry-over from other donors' samples.

This rearrangement joins TRBV28 to TRBJ2-2; TRBD1 agrees at 7 bases. V dropped 6 bases and J dropped 0; count of bases not matched to a gene: 7. Per the germline V gene, CDR1 is MDHEN and CDR2 is SYDVKM. The CDR3 extends over 16 amino acids. The CDR3 here is CASSIRGQSNTGELFF. Here the CDR3 DNA reads TGTGCCAGCAGCATTCGGGGACAGTCGAACACCGGGGAGCTGTTTTTT.

Comment on this clone: Other DNA sequences from this sample encode an identical CDR3 as well. The chain combines TRBV7-2 with TRBJ2-5; D may be TRBD1 or TRBD2 (7 bases each). The CDR3 sequence is 14 residues long. V lost 5 bases and J 1 base, leaving 11 bases between the germline ends. Germline loops: CDR1 SGHTA, CDR2 FQGNSA. CDR3 in amino acids: CASSPGGAQETQYF. DNA of the CDR3: TGTGCCAGCAGCCCAGGGGGGGCCCAAGAGACCCAGTACTTC.

The V gene is TRBV10-2, the J gene TRBJ2-5, with D perhaps TRBD2 (6 bases). Germline lookup yields CDR1 WSHSY and CDR2 SAAADI. This CDR3 contains 15 residues. The ends were cut back, 0 bases at V and 4 bases at J, with 12 bases in the middle. As DNA, the CDR3 is TGCGCCAGCAGTGAGTCCCTAGCGCGAATAGAGACCCAGTACTTC. As protein: CASSESLARIETQYF.

This chain joins TRBV9 and TRBJ2-3, with D perhaps matching TRBD1 (6 bases). The germline V gene has CDR1 SGDLS and CDR2 YYNGEE. The germline V and J ends were trimmed by 4 bases and 4 bases, with 19 bases remaining between them. The CDR3 is made up of 16 amino acids. The CDR3 sequence is CASSLSGGGEADTQYF. In nucleotides, the CDR3 is TGTGCCAGCAGCCTAAGTGGGGGCGGTGAGGCAGATACGCAGTATTTT.

The chain combines TRBV15 with TRBJ1-6; D not certain. CDR1 is LNHNV, CDR2 YYDKDF, per germline (reference sequence). Trimming cost V 3 bases and J 8 bases, with 8 bases left between them. The CDR3 runs to 13 residues. Written as DNA, the CDR3 is TGTGCCACCAGCAGGGTTAAGGATTCACCCCTCCACTTT. Translation: CATSRVKDSPLHF.

The chain is built from TRBV4-2 and TRBJ2-7; D ambiguous. With 2 bases removed from V and 2 bases from J, the gap between germline ends came to 10 bases. Germline CDR1 and CDR2: LGHNA and YNFKEQ. The CDR3 runs to 14 residues. The CDR3 DNA sequence: TGTGCCAGCAGCCAATCGATTGAGACCTACGAGCAGTACTTC. Residues: CASSQSIETYEQYF.

This chain links TRBV19 with TRBJ2-6; D may be TRBD1 (6 bases). Germline V gene lookup returns CDR1 LNHDA and CDR2 SQIVND (reference sequence). The CDR3 sequence is 17 residues long. Trimming cost V 1 base and J 2 bases, with 12 bases left between them. In DNA, the CDR3 is TGTGCCAGTAGTATAGGGGCCGGACAGACTGGGGCCAACGTCCTGACTTTC. It specifies CASSIGAGQTGANVLTF.

This clone came up a few times. The chain links TRBV11-1 to TRBJ2-1; D remains ambiguous. The CDR3 runs 14 residues. The V end was cut by 5 bases, the J end by 12 bases, with 20 bases between. Germline lookup yields CDR1 SGHAT and CDR2 FQDESV (reference sequence). The CDR3 protein is CASSPVTLGLGQFF. The CDR3 DNA is TGTGCCAGCAGCCCAGTAACCCTCGGGCTCGGGCAGTTCTTC.

This clone appeared once. The chain uses TRBV27 and TRBJ2-1; weak D call: TRBD1 (5 bases). The V end was cut by 2 bases, the J end by 2 bases, with 16 bases between. The CDR3 loop spans 17 amino acids. Germline-derived CDR1 and CDR2 are MNHEY and SMNVEV (reference sequence). In DNA, the CDR3 is TGTGCCAGCAGTTTAGGTCAGGGCATGGCCACCTACAATGAGCAGTTCTTC. Translation gives CASSLGQGMATYNEQFF.

Concerning this clone: This sample also contains other DNA sequences that code for the same CDR3. The chain uses TRBV15 and TRBJ2-7; D is possibly TRBD1 (5 bases). CDR3 length: 13 amino acids. Trimming removed 0 bases at V and 3 bases at J, with 6 bases between. Per the germline V gene, CDR1 is LNHNV and CDR2 is YYDKDF (reference sequence). The DNA for the CDR3 is TGTGCCACCAGCAGAGATAGGGGCTACGAGCAGTACTTC. Amino acid sequence: CATSRDRGYEQYF.

The rearrangement links TRBV20-1 to TRBJ1-1; 11 nucleotides match TRBD1. This CDR3 is built from 11 residues. The V and J ends lost 6 bases and 10 bases, in that order; junction bases with no gene match: 4. Germline values: CDR1 DFQATT, CDR2 SNEGSKA (reference sequence). The CDR3 sequence: CSAKDRGLAFF. CDR3 DNA: TGCAGTGCCAAGGACAGGGGGCTAGCTTTCTTT.

V is TRBV29-1 and J is TRBJ2-3; D is perhaps TRBD2 (5 bases). The CDR3 is made up of 15 amino acids. V gave up 7 bases and J gave up 5 bases, with 22 bases separating them. Germline V CDR1 and CDR2: SQVTM, ANQGSEA. Here the CDR3 DNA reads TGCAGCGCGGGAACGAGCGACGGGCCTTTAGATACGCAGTATTTT. This codes for CSAGTSDGPLDTQYF.

The V call is TRBV2, the J call TRBJ2-5; D tentatively fits TRBD1 or TRBD2 (5 bases each). V was cut by 8 bases and J by 2 bases, with 9 bases left in between. Germline V gene sequence: CDR1 SNHLY, CDR2 FYNNEI. The CDR3 is made up of 12 amino acids. The CDR3 spells CASSREQETQYF. The CDR3 DNA reads as TGTGCCAGCTCCAGGGAGCAAGAGACCCAGTACTTC.

The CDR3 sequence: CASIGPHAYEQYF. The CDR3 DNA reads TGTGCCAGCATCGGTCCTCACGCCTACGAGCAGTACTTC. The genes are TRBV2 and TRBJ2-7; no reliable D call. Germline lookup yields CDR1 SNHLY and CDR2 FYNNEI. This CDR3 is 13 amino acids long. Trimming cost V 7 bases and J 2 bases, with 12 bases left between them.

The chain is built from TRBV19 and TRBJ2-5; D remains ambiguous. The germline V gene encodes CDR1 LNHDA and CDR2 SQIVND (reference sequence). This CDR3 is 15 amino acids long. Between the trimmed V and J ends, which lost 3 bases and 1 base, there was a span of 12 bases. DNA for the CDR3: TGTGCCAGTAGTATGTCTTTTTGGGGCCAAGAGACCCAGTACTTC. Encoded protein: CASSMSFWGQETQYF.

The genes are TRBV11-1 and TRBJ2-1, with a tentative D call TRBD1 (5 bases). CDR1 and CDR2 from the germline V gene are SGHAT and FQDESV (reference sequence). V was shortened by 5 bases and J by 6 bases, with 11 bases between the two germline ends. This CDR3 is built from 13 residues. The CDR3, as DNA: TGTGCCAGCAGCATAGGGGTCCCCAATGAGCAGTTCTTC. Translating it yields CASSIGVPNEQFF.

This sequence joins TRBV28 and TRBJ1-2, with 7 bases lining up with TRBD1. CDR1 MDHEN and CDR2 SYDVKM come from the germline V gene. V shed 8 bases, J shed 4 bases, and the junction held 4 bases outside the gene matches. The CDR3 spans 12 residues. The CDR3 coding sequence is TGTGCCAGCGTTGGGACAGCCTATGGCTACACCTTC. Translated, it gives CASVGTAYGYTF.

A note on this clone: This may be a read error, as it is one base from a much larger clone. Different DNA sequences within this sample yield the same CDR3. This sequence joins TRBV7-3 and TRBJ2-7, with D possibly being TRBD2 (5 bases). The CDR3 runs 14 residues. Germline V lookup: CDR1 SGHTA, CDR2 FQGTGA. The V gene lost 5 bases and the J gene lost 4 bases, with 15 bases spanning the gap. In nucleotides, the CDR3 is TGTGCCAGCAGCCTATCGGGCGGAGGTTACGAGCAGTACTTC. This translates into CASSLSGGGYEQYF.

The chain carries TRBV6-4 and TRBJ2-7; unclear D gene. Germline V gene sequence: CDR1 MRHNA, CDR2 SNTAGT. V was trimmed by 2 bases and J by 0 bases, leaving 11 bases between them. The CDR3 sequence is 15 residues long. CDR3 DNA: TGTGCCAGCAGTGACCCCTTAGGGCTCTCCTACGAGCAGTACTTC. It yields the protein CASSDPLGLSYEQYF.

The chain uses TRBV6-1 and TRBJ1-1, with no clear D. V lost 6 bases and J 0 bases, leaving 8 bases between the germline ends. The CDR3 has 13 residues. Germline V gene data show CDR1 as MNHNS and CDR2 as SASEGT. The DNA for the CDR3 is TGTGCCAGCAGCCCTCACCTGAACACTGAAGCTTTCTTT. Protein product: CASSPHLNTEAFF.

The V and J genes are TRBV28 and TRBJ2-2; D perhaps matches TRBD2 (6 bases). The CDR3 contains 16 residues. Trimming stripped 3 bases from V and 0 bases from J, with 11 bases between. CDR1 is MDHEN, CDR2 SYDVKM, per germline. The CDR3, as DNA: TGTGCCAGCAGTTTGATGGGGGGACCGAACACCGGGGAGCTGTTTTTT. Protein product: CASSLMGGPNTGELFF. The complete variable domain, with remaining parts taken from reference TRBV28 and TRBJ2-2, reads DVKVTQSSRYLVKRTGEKVFLECVQDMDHENMFWYRQDPGLGLRLIYFSYDVKMKEKGDIPEGYSVSREKKERFSLILESASTNQTSMYLCASSLMGGPNTGELFFGEGSRLTVL.

The chain combines TRBV7-8 with TRBJ1-1; D gene unclear. Germline V gene data show CDR1 as SGHVS and CDR2 as FQNEAQ. V dropped 1 base and J dropped 4 bases, with 10 bases sitting between them. This CDR3 is 14 amino acids long. The CDR3 loop reads CASSLDGLGTEAFF. The CDR3 DNA sequence: TGTGCCAGCAGCTTAGACGGGCTAGGCACTGAAGCTTTCTTT.

This clone was detected only once. The chain is built from TRBV7-9 and TRBJ1-5, with D possibly being TRBD1 (5 bases). This CDR3 is built from 15 residues. From germline, CDR1 is SEHNR and CDR2 FQNEAQ (reference sequence). The V and J ends lost 1 base and 4 bases respectively, with 11 bases between them. CDR3 protein: CASSLGVRENQPQHF. The DNA for the CDR3 is TGTGCCAGCAGCTTAGGGGTCAGGGAAAATCAGCCCCAGCATTTT.

This rearrangement joins TRBV28 to TRBJ1-1; TRBD1 agrees at 10 bases. In germline, CDR1 is MDHEN, CDR2 SYDVKM. Trimming removed 5 bases from V and 7 bases from J; junction bases left unmatched: 13. The length of the CDR3 is 16 residues. For the CDR3, the DNA is TGTGCCAGCAGTACCCCCGGGACAGGGGATGTGGATGAAGCTTTCTTT. It codes for CASSTPGTGDVDEAFF.

The rearrangement joins TRBV29-1 to TRBJ2-1; 12 bases are shared with TRBD1. With V trimmed by 4 bases and J by 9 bases, 7 bases remained unmatched. CDR1 and CDR2 (germline): SQVTM, ANQGSEA. There are 14 residues in the CDR3. The CDR3 spells CSVVKGQGAGEQFF. As DNA, the CDR3 is TGCAGCGTTGTAAAGGGACAGGGGGCTGGTGAGCAGTTCTTC.